These 3 T cell receptor beta chains were all obtained from the same sample, sequenced in a study of blood T cell repertoires in COVID-19. Sequencing used immunoSEQ multiplex PCR; TCRdb keeps in-frame clones, though not all of them. This sample has around 470,000 clones; about 88% occur once, and the top ten carry roughly 0.84%. Sample: peripheral blood. The receptor set was obtained from a young man with COVID-19, enrolled during active disease.

The V gene is TRBV6-5, the J gene TRBJ1-2, with D possibly TRBD1 on 5 matching bases. This CDR3 spans 14 amino acids. The germline gives CDR1 MNHEY, CDR2 SVGAGI. The germline V and J ends were trimmed by 5 bases and 6 bases, with 16 bases remaining between them. CDR3 sequence: CASSTPSGWDGYTF. Here the CDR3 DNA reads TGTGCCAGCAGTACTCCGTCAGGGTGGGATGGCTACACCTTC.

The CDR3 here is CASSHLAGVNEQYF. The CDR3 nucleotides are TGTGCCAGCAGCCATCTAGCGGGAGTAAACGAGCAGTACTTC. The gene calls are TRBV3-1 (or the pseudogene TRBV3-2) and TRBJ2-7; 10 bases are shared with TRBD2. The V gene's germline CDR1 is LGHDT and CDR2 YNNKEL (reference sequence). The CDR3 totals 14 residues. With 3 bases clipped from V and 5 bases from J, the junction kept 4 bases outside the gene matches.

V and J are TRBV28 and TRBJ1-2; 7 bases are shared with TRBD1. The ends lost 5 bases at V and 6 bases at J; junction bases unmatched: 9. Germline loops: CDR1 MDHEN, CDR2 SYDVKM. The CDR3 covers 14 residues. The CDR3 sequence is CASSPQDRPNGYTF. CDR3 bases: TGTGCCAGCAGTCCTCAGGACAGGCCGAATGGCTACACCTTC.